One T cell receptor beta chain is described in this entry. These data come from a study of control samples from healthy donors and cancer patients. The germline CDR1 and CDR2 sequences are LGHNA and YSLEER. Trimming stripped 1 base from V and 9 bases from J, with 15 bases between. The CDR3 has 15 amino acids. Data came from immunoSEQ multiplex PCR; TCRdb stores just in-frame clones and leaves some out. The repertoire has 45,000 to 60,000 clones, 94% of them found once; the top ten carry around 4%. Sequenced sample: blood. The V and J genes are TRBV4-3 and TRBJ2-2; a weak D match, TRBD1 (6 bases). This clonotype originated in a man aged 30-40 years in good health. This CDR3 is CASSQVLQGHRELFF. Here the CDR3 DNA reads TGCGCCAGCAGCCAAGTGCTACAGGGTCACAGGGAGCTGTTTTTT.